This T cell receptor (beta chain) was recovered during a study of T cells in Graves' hyperthyroidism and ophthalmopathy. TCR beta CDR3 region amplification was performed from RNA transcripts. HTBI primers were the set used in a first-round RT-PCR of the TCR CDR3. Each CDR3 protein gets one entry after TCRdb re-called the multiplex PCR reads with MiXCR. Of roughly 570,000 distinct CDR3 sequences in the sample, 46% were seen once. This clonotype came up many times. The antigen remains undetermined. Findings and caveats of the study: Ophthalmopathy was model-predicted a median around 6.7 months pre-onset. Stable hyperthyroidism was separated from ophthalmopathy by a model based on 13 V-J features.

The CDR3 length is 14 residues. V dropped 3 bases and J dropped 7; count of bases not matched to a gene: 5. Germline V gives CDR1 SEHNR, CDR2 FQNEAQ (reference sequence). Exclusion of a patient resulted from uncontrolled infection, other autoimmune disease, pregnancy or lactation. The gene calls are TRBV7-9 and TRBJ1-5; 8 nucleotides line up with TRBD1. The sample was peripheral blood or thyroid tissue (not recorded which). This TCR was recovered from a woman between 18 and 29 years old with Graves' hyperthyroidism. The CDR3, as DNA: TGTGCCAGCAGCTTCGACAGGGGAGGGCAGCCCCAGCATTTT. Protein sequence: CASSFDRGGQPQHF. Filled out from reference TRBV7-9 and TRBJ1-5, the complete variable domain reads DTGVSQNPRHKITKRGQNVTFRCDPISEHNRLYWYRQTLGQGPEFLTYFQNEAQLEKSRLLSDRFSAERPKGSFSTLEIQRTEQGDSAMYLCASSFDRGGQPQHFGDGTRLSIL.